These T cell receptor beta chains were read from a single sample in a study of Ad26.COV2.S vaccination and SARS-CoV-2 variants. The method was immunoSEQ multiplex PCR; TCRdb's version includes in-frame clones alone and lacks a portion of them. The sample shows hundreds of thousands of clones, 86% of them seen only once. The source material was peripheral blood, sampled in a trial of Ad26.COV2.S vaccine versus placebo. The source is a person between 18 and 65 years old who received the Ad26.COV2.S COVID-19 vaccine or a placebo. Each CDR3 is given with its conserved first and last residue. The D gene is left open where the match is weak. Clone size is not always given. Where it is, it says once, few, many or a class for expanded clones.

v_gene: TRBV5-4
abundance: NA
d_gene: NA
j_gene: TRBJ1-4
CDR3aa: CASSLRGMGEKLFF
CDR3nt: TGTGCCAGCAGCTTGCGGGGTATGGGAGAAAAACTGTTTTTT

v_gene: TRBV27
abundance: NA
d_gene: NA
j_gene: TRBJ1-1
CDR3aa: CASSVGQMNTEAFF
CDR3nt: TGTGCCAGCAGTGTAGGACAGATGAACACTGAAGCTTTCTTT

v_gene: TRBV6-5
abundance: once
d_gene: NA
j_gene: TRBJ1-5
CDR3aa: CASSNTGLTAPQHF
CDR3nt: TGTGCCAGCAGCAACACAGGGCTCACGGCGCCCCAGCATTTT

v_gene: TRBV30
abundance: NA
d_gene: TRBD2
j_gene: TRBJ2-1
CDR3aa: CAWSYERTSGSYNEQFF
CDR3nt: TGTGCCTGGAGTTACGAACGGACTAGCGGATCTTACAATGAGCAGTTCTTC

v_gene: TRBV12-3/TRBV12-4
abundance: NA
d_gene: NA
j_gene: TRBJ2-3
CDR3aa: CASIAQSTDTQYF
CDR3nt: TGTGCCAGCATTGCACAGAGCACAGATACGCAGTATTTT

v_gene: TRBV2
abundance: NA
d_gene: TRBD1
j_gene: TRBJ2-7
CDR3aa: CASSGPRDRVVDEQYF
CDR3nt: TGTGCCAGCAGTGGGCCCCGGGACAGGGTCGTGGACGAGCAGTACTTC

v_gene: TRBV3-1/TRBV3-2
abundance: NA
d_gene: NA
j_gene: TRBJ2-7
CDR3aa: CASSQDQWREQYF
CDR3nt: TGTGCCAGCAGCCAAGATCAATGGCGCGAGCAGTACTTC

v_gene: TRBV5-1
abundance: NA
d_gene: NA
j_gene: TRBJ2-1
CDR3aa: CASSLGEANNEQFF
CDR3nt: TGCGCCAGCAGCTTAGGGGAGGCCAACAATGAGCAGTTCTTC

v_gene: TRBV29-1
abundance: NA
d_gene: TRBD1
j_gene: TRBJ2-4
CDR3aa: CSVGSTGTNGHQYF
CDR3nt: TGCAGCGTTGGATCGACAGGGACCAACGGACATCAGTACTTC

v_gene: TRBV5-5
abundance: NA
d_gene: NA
j_gene: TRBJ1-5
CDR3aa: CASSYGTGDQPQHF
CDR3nt: TGTGCCAGCAGTTACGGGACGGGGGATCAGCCCCAGCATTTT

v_gene: TRBV18
abundance: NA
d_gene: NA
j_gene: TRBJ2-1
CDR3aa: CASSPPLSRATYNEQFF
CDR3nt: TGTGCCAGCTCACCACCGTTAAGCAGGGCTACCTACAATGAGCAGTTCTTC

v_gene: TRBV18
abundance: NA
d_gene: TRBD2
j_gene: TRBJ2-1
CDR3aa: CASSPQEGTSVGNEQFF
CDR3nt: TGTGCCAGCTCACCACAAGAGGGGACTAGCGTCGGAAATGAGCAGTTCTTC

v_gene: TRBV28
abundance: NA
d_gene: TRBD1
j_gene: TRBJ1-4
CDR3aa: CASTTQGQGATNEKLFF
CDR3nt: TGTGCCAGCACAACCCAGGGACAGGGGGCAACTAATGAAAAACTGTTTTTT

v_gene: TRBV14
abundance: once
d_gene: TRBD2
j_gene: TRBJ2-7
CDR3aa: CASSQLAEGFSYEQYF
CDR3nt: TGTGCCAGCAGCCAACTAGCGGAGGGATTCTCCTACGAGCAGTACTTC

v_gene: TRBV9
abundance: NA
d_gene: TRBD2
j_gene: TRBJ2-3
CDR3aa: CASSASGGYADTQYF
CDR3nt: TGTGCCAGCAGCGCCAGCGGGGGGTATGCAGATACGCAGTATTTT

v_gene: TRBV7-3
abundance: NA
d_gene: TRBD2
j_gene: TRBJ2-7
CDR3aa: CASSSGLAGVGEQYF
CDR3nt: TGTGCCAGCAGCTCCGGACTAGCGGGAGTTGGCGAGCAGTACTTC